Detailed here is one TCR beta chain. Other nucleotide sequences in the sample specify the same CDR3. The data stem from a study of blood T cell repertoires in COVID-19. The length of the CDR3 is 14 residues. CDR1 SGHNT and CDR2 YYREEE come from the germline V gene (reference sequence). With 4 bases clipped from V and 8 bases from J, the junction kept 7 bases outside the gene matches. Only in-frame clones appear in the TCRdb table, and some are missing; sequencing was by immunoSEQ multiplex PCR. The sample lists around 200,000 clones; 80% to 85% were seen once. V usage is TRBV5-4 and J usage is TRBJ2-2, with TRBD2 matching over 8 bases. The sample comprised peripheral blood. This clonotype was obtained from a woman in her 40s with acute or convalescent COVID-19. CDR3 DNA sequence: TGTGCCAGCAGCCCCGGGGGGGCAGGGGGGGAGCTGTTTTTT. Encoded protein: CASSPGGAGGELFF. Full variable domain (outside the CDR3, taken from reference TRBV5-4 and TRBJ2-2): ETGVTQSPTHLIKTRGQQVTLRCSSQSGHNTVSWYQQALGQGPQFIFQYYREEENGRGNFPPRFSGLQFPNYSSELNVNALELDDSALYLCASSPGGAGGELFFGEGSRLTVL.